A selection of T cell receptor beta chains follows, all from one sample in a study of CD8+ T cells in alopecia areata. The table came from immunoSEQ multiplex PCR; TCRdb's copy has only in-frame clones and leaves some out. The table records about 140,000 clones, 86% of them present only once. Sample: CD8+ T cells sorted from blood, taken at week 4, from a patient treated with tofacitinib. These receptors originate from a human donor with alopecia areata. The CDR3 runs from the conserved cysteine through the conserved F or W. A D gene is named only where the DNA matches it firmly. Only part of the rows carry a size: once, few, many, or a class if the clone is expanded.

j_call,d_call,v_call,clone_size,cdr3_aa,cdr3_nt
TRBJ2-5,.,TRBV7-9,few,CASSLAAPQETQYF,TGTGCCAGCAGCTTAGCAGCGCCACAAGAGACCCAGTACTTC
TRBJ2-1,.,TRBV9,.,CASGGGGAYNEQFF,TGTGCCAGCGGAGGAGGGGGCGCCTACAATGAGCAGTTCTTC
TRBJ1-5,.,TRBV19,.,CASSIRDAPNQPQHF,TGTGCCAGTAGTATTCGGGACGCTCCGAATCAGCCCCAGCATTTT
TRBJ2-2,.,TRBV9,.,CASNKQGGAGELFF,TGTGCCAGCAACAAACAGGGTGGCGCCGGGGAGCTGTTTTTT
TRBJ2-1,TRBD2,TRBV27,.,CASSIAGTSVSHEQFF,TGTGCCAGCAGTATAGCCGGGACTAGCGTATCCCATGAGCAGTTCTTC
TRBJ2-2,.,TRBV18,.,CASSPSAELLWTGELFF,TGTGCCAGCTCACCAAGCGCAGAGCTTTTGTGGACCGGGGAGCTGTTTTTT
TRBJ1-2,.,TRBV4-1,.,CASSQEAKFYGYTF,TGCGCCAGCAGCCAAGAAGCCAAATTCTATGGCTACACCTTC
TRBJ2-7,.,TRBV27,once,CASSFEGPVDEQYF,TGTGCCAGCAGTTTCGAAGGACCTGTGGACGAGCAGTACTTC
TRBJ2-7,.,TRBV27,.,CASSILGGADYEQYF,TGTGCCAGCTCCATCCTTGGGGGGGCGGATTACGAGCAGTACTTC
TRBJ2-1,TRBD2,TRBV4-2,.,CASSQGTSGRAGYNEQFF,TGTGCCAGCAGCCAAGGGACTAGCGGGAGGGCAGGATACAATGAGCAGTTCTTC
TRBJ1-3,.,TRBV9,.,CASTTYGGSGNTIYF,TGTGCCAGCACCACCTATGGCGGTTCTGGAAACACCATATATTTT
TRBJ1-5,.,TRBV27,.,CASRPQGSKQPQHF,TGTGCCAGCAGGCCACAGGGCAGTAAGCAGCCCCAGCATTTT
TRBJ2-6,.,TRBV27,.,CASSLAPGANVLTF,TGTGCCAGCAGTTTAGCTCCTGGGGCCAACGTCCTGACTTTC
TRBJ2-3,.,TRBV5-1,.,CASSRLISTDTQYF,TGCGCCAGCAGCCGTCTAATTAGCACAGATACGCAGTATTTT
TRBJ1-6,.,TRBV2,.,CASSGRSPLHF,TGTGCCAGCAGTGGGCGTTCACCCCTCCACTTT
TRBJ1-1,.,TRBV6-5,.,CASSSYTEAFF,TGTGCCAGCAGTTCTTACACTGAAGCTTTCTTT
TRBJ2-1,.,TRBV11-2,.,CASSLGRNEQFF,TGTGCCAGCAGCTTAGGTAGGAACGAGCAGTTCTTC
TRBJ2-2,.,TRBV7-9,.,CASSLSPDNTGELFF,TGTGCCAGCAGCTTATCCCCTGATAACACCGGGGAGCTGTTTTTT
TRBJ2-1,.,TRBV2,once,CASSDSKGSYNEQFF,TGTGCCAGCAGCGACAGTAAGGGCTCCTACAATGAGCAGTTCTTC
TRBJ2-1,.,TRBV7-9,.,CASYSSYNEQFF,TGTGCCAGTTACAGCTCCTACAATGAGCAGTTCTTC
TRBJ1-1,.,TRBV4-1,.,CASSRRKGVNTEAFF,TGCGCCAGCAGCCGTCGAAAGGGGGTAAACACTGAAGCTTTCTTT
TRBJ1-5,.,TRBV9,.,CASSPGGGKHDQPQHF,TGTGCCAGCAGCCCTGGAGGGGGAAAGCACGATCAGCCCCAGCATTTT
TRBJ1-5,.,TRBV6-5,.,CASSYRRGRDQPQHF,TGTGCCAGCAGTTACCGCCGGGGCCGGGATCAGCCCCAGCATTTT
TRBJ2-2,TRBD2,TRBV25-1,.,CASTPLAGGPNTGELFF,TGTGCCAGCACCCCTCTAGCGGGGGGGCCGAACACCGGGGAGCTGTTTTTT
TRBJ1-3,TRBD1,TRBV9,.,CASSAGTGGLSGNTIYF,TGTGCCAGCAGCGCCGGGACAGGGGGCTTATCCGGAAACACCATATATTTT
TRBJ2-1,TRBD1,TRBV4-1,.,CASSQDPGPGQLFF,TGCGCCAGCAGCCAAGATCCGGGGCCGGGACAGCTGTTCTTC
TRBJ2-7,TRBD1,TRBV6-5,.,CASTKTGVLAEQYF,TGTGCCAGCACCAAGACAGGGGTTTTGGCCGAGCAGTACTTC
TRBJ1-1,.,TRBV30,.,CAWSYTGFGTEAFF,TGTGCCTGGAGTTATACAGGGTTTGGCACTGAAGCTTTCTTT
TRBJ1-1,.,TRBV30,.,CAWSDTPKGNTEAFF,TGTGCCTGGAGTGACACTCCGAAGGGGAACACTGAAGCTTTCTTT
TRBJ2-7,.,TRBV7-9,.,CASSPTDSYEQYF,TGTGCCAGCAGCCCAACAGACAGTTATGAGCAGTACTTC
TRBJ2-1,TRBD1,TRBV2,.,CASSGGQGALNEQFF,TGTGCCAGCAGCGGAGGACAGGGGGCCCTCAATGAGCAGTTCTTC
TRBJ2-7,TRBD2,TRBV28,.,CASRSRTSGSYEQYF,TGTGCCAGCAGATCGCGGACTAGCGGCTCCTACGAGCAGTACTTC
TRBJ2-7,.,TRBV7-9,.,CASSSDTYEQYF,TGTGCCAGCAGCTCCGATACCTACGAGCAGTACTTC
TRBJ2-5,TRBD2,TRBV5-1,.,CASSERLAGDLETQYF,TGCGCCAGCAGCGAGAGACTAGCGGGAGATCTAGAGACCCAGTACTTC
TRBJ2-1,.,TRBV7-2,.,CASSLGGTSYNEQFF,TGTGCCAGCAGCTTAGGCGGGACCTCCTACAATGAGCAGTTCTTC
TRBJ2-3,.,TRBV29-1,.,CSVEDPGGTDTQYF,TGCAGCGTTGAAGATCCAGGGGGCACAGATACGCAGTATTTT
TRBJ2-5,TRBD2,TRBV4-1,.,CASSPLAGETQYF,TGCGCCAGCAGCCCACTAGCGGGAGAGACCCAGTACTTC
TRBJ2-3,TRBD1,TRBV5-6,.,CASSAQGQGADTQYF,TGTGCCAGCAGCGCCCAAGGACAGGGCGCAGATACGCAGTATTTT
TRBJ1-3,.,TRBV5-1,.,CASSLRPGPIAGNTIYF,TGCGCCAGCAGCTTACGACCGGGACCCATCGCTGGAAACACCATATATTTT
TRBJ2-1,TRBD2,TRBV30,.,CAWSVAGGYNEQFF,TGTGCCTGGAGTGTAGCGGGGGGTTACAATGAGCAGTTCTTC
TRBJ2-3,.,TRBV9,.,CASSVGGRPTDTQYF,TGTGCCAGCAGCGTAGGTGGGCGACCCACAGATACGCAGTATTTT
TRBJ1-1,.,TRBV27,once,CASSFTASTEAFF,TGTGCCAGCAGTTTTACGGCGAGCACTGAAGCTTTCTTT
TRBJ2-7,TRBD2,TRBV9,.,CASSVDGLATYEQYF,TGTGCCAGCAGCGTAGATGGACTAGCGACCTACGAGCAGTACTTC
TRBJ2-7,TRBD1,TRBV9,.,CASSPRTGESRYEQYF,TGTGCCAGCAGCCCCCGGACAGGGGAAAGTCGCTACGAGCAGTACTTC
TRBJ1-2,TRBD1,TRBV27,once,CASSLRTGFPYGYTF,TGTGCCAGCAGTTTGAGGACAGGGTTTCCTTATGGCTACACCTTC
TRBJ2-7,.,TRBV6-6,.,CASSYTLDGYEQYF,TGTGCCAGCAGTTACACCCTGGACGGGTACGAGCAGTACTTC
TRBJ2-7,.,TRBV11-2,.,CASSLDRWGSGYEQYF,TGTGCCAGCAGCTTAGATCGTTGGGGAAGTGGCTACGAGCAGTACTTC